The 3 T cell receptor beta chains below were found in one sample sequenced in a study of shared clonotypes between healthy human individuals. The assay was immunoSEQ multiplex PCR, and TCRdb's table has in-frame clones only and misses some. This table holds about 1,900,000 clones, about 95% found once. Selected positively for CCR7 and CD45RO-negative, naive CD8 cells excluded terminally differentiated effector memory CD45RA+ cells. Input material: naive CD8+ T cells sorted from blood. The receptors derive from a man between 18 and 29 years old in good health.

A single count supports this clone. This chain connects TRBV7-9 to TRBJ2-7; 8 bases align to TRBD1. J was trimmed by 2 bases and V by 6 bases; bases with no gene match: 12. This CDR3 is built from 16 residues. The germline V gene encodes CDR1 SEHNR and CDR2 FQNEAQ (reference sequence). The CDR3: CASSLNPGQATYEQYF. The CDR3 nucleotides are TGTGCCAGCAGTCTAAATCCGGGACAGGCGACCTACGAGCAGTACTTC.

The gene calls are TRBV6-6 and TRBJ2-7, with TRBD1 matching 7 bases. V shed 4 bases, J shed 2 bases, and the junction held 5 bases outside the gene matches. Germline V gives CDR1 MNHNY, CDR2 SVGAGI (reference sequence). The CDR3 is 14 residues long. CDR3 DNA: TGTGCCAGCAGTTTCCAGACAGGGACCTACGAGCAGTACTTC. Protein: CASSFQTGTYEQYF.

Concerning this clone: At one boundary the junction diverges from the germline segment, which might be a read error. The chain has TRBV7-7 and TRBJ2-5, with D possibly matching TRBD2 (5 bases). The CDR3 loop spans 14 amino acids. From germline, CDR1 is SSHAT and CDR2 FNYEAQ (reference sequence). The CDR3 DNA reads TGTGCTAGCAGCCGGTCCCGTGATCCGGGAACCCAGTACTTC. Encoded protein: CASSRSRDPGTQYF.